Here is one T cell receptor (beta chain) with its context. This record belongs to a study of blood T cell repertoires in COVID-19. There are 14 residues in the CDR3. V shed 5 bases and J 3 bases; nucleotides not matched to a gene: 5. TCRdb's copy holds only in-frame clones and misses some; the assay was immunoSEQ multiplex PCR. The repertoire holds approximately 200,000 clones, 80% seen once, with about 7.7% in the top ten. The chain is built from TRBV5-3 and TRBJ1-5; the match to TRBD1 covers 7 bases. TRBV5-3 is placed among ORFs of uncertain function. The clonotype was recovered from a woman aged 35 to 49 with acute COVID-19. The sequencing sample was made of PBMCs or T cells enriched from blood (not recorded which). CDR3: CARRAGTDNQPQHF. In nucleotides, the CDR3 is TGTGCCAGAAGAGCCGGGACAGACAATCAGCCCCAGCATTTT.